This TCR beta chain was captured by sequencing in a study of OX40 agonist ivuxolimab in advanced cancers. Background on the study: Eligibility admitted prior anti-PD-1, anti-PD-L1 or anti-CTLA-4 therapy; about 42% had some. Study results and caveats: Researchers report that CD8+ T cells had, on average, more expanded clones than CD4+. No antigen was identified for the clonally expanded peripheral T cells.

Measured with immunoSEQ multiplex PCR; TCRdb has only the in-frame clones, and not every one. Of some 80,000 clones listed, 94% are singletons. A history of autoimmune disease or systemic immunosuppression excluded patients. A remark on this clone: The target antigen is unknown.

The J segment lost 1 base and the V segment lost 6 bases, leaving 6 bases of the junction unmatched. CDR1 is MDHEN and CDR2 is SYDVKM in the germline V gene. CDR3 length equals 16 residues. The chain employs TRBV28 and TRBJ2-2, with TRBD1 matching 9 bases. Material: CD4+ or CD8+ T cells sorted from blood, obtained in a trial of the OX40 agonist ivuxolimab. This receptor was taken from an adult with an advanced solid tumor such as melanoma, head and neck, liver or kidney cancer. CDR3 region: CASSPPGQGNTGELFF. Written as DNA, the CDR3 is TGTGCCAGCAGCCCCCCGGGACAGGGGAACACCGGGGAGCTGTTTTTT.